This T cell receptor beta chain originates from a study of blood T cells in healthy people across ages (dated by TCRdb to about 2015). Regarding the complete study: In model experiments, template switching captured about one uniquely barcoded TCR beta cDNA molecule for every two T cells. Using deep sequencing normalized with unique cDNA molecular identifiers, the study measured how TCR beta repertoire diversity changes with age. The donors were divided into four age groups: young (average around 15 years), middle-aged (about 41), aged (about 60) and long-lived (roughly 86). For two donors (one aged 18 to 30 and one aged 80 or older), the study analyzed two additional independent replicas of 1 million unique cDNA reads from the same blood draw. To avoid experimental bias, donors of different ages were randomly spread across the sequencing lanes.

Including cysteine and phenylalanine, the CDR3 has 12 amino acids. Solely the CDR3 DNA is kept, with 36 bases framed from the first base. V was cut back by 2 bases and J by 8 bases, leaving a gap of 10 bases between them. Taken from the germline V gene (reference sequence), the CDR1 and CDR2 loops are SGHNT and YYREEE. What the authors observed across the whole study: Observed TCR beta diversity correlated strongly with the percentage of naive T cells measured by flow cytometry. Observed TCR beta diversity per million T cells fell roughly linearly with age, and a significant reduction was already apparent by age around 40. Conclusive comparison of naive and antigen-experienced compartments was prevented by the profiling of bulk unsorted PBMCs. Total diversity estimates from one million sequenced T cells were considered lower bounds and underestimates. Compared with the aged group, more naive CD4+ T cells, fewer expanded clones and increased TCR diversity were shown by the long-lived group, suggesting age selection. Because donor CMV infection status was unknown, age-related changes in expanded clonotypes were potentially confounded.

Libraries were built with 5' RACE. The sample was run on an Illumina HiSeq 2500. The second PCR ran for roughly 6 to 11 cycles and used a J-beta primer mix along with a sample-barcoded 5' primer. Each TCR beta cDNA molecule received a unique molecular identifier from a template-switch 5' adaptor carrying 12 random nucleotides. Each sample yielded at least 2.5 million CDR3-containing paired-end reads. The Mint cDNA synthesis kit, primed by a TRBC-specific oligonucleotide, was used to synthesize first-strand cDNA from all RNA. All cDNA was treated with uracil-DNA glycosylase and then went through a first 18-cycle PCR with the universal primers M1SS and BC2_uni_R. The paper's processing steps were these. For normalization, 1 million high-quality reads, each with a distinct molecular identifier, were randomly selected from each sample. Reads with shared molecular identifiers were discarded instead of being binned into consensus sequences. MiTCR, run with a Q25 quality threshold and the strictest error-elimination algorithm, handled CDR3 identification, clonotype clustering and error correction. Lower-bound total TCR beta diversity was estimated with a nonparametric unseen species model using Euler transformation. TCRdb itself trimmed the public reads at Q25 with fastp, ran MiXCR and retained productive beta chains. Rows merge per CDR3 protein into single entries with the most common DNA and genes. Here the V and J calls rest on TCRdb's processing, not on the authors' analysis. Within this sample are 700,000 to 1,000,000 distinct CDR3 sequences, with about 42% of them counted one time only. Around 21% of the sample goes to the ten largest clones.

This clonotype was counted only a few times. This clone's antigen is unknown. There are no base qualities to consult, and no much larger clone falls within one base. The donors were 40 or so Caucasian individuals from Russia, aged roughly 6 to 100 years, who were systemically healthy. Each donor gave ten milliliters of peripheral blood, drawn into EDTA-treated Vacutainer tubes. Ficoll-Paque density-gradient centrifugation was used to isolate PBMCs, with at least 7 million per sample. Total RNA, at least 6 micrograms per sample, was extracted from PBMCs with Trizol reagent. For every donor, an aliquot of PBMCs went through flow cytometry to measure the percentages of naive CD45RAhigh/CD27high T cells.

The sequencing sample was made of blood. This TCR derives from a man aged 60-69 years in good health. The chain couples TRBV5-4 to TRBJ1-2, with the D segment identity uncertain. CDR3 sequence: CASSFGSGGYTF. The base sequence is TGTGCCAGCAGCTTCGGCAGCGGAGGCTACACCTTC.